This TCR beta chain came from a study of CD8+CD57+ T cells in acquired aplastic anemia (dated by TCRdb to the late 2010s). With regard to the full study: Extracted DNA from sorted CD4+ and CD8+ cells averaged approximately 3 ug, ranging from about 0.19 to 30 ug. A CD8+CD57+ expansion meant a frequency higher than the mean frequency seen in healthy subjects.

TCR beta VDJ combination and CDR3 sequence profiling used genomic DNA as the template. An Illumina HiSeq 2000 was used for TCR repertoire sequencing. The original pipeline was this. TRBV/TRBJ rearrangement plots, CDR3 size and DJ length profiles, and Simpson's diversity index were used to evaluate the repertoires. Whichever DNA sequence was most abundant in the deep sequencing data was defined as the immunodominant clone. CDR3 amino acid sequences were screened for sharing across subjects and compared with published repertoires and the VDJdb database. In-frame beta chains were kept once TCRdb had trimmed the public reads at Q25 with fastp and called clones with MiXCR. Identical CDR3 protein sequences are pooled into one entry, listed with their most common genes and DNA. The V and J calls and clone size come from TCRdb's table, not from the authors' own analysis. A total of 310,000 or so distinct CDR3 sequences appear in this sample, 45% to 65% of them only once. Clones ranked in the top ten supply 1.3% of the sample.

General study outcomes and caveats: Around 30 CD8+ CDR3 sequences were found to be shared between patients and controls, but these sequences appeared to be highly expressed in patients and within the immunodominant clones of the patients. Patients and healthy controls showed no significant difference in CD8+ Simpson's diversity (P=0.060).

This clonotype has only one observation. Its antigen remains unidentified. No much larger clone is present one base from it, and per-base qualities are unavailable. Evidence from one read is weak. As encoded in the germline V gene, CDR1 is SQVTM while CDR2 is ANQGSEA. V has 6 bases trimmed and J has 5 bases trimmed; junction bases matching no gene number 8. Including cysteine and phenylalanine, the CDR3 has 14 amino acids. The only DNA kept is the CDR3, 42 bases in frame from the first base. The patients picked for sequencing were ones in whom flow cytometry had shown an expansion of CD8+CD57+ cells. Severe acquired aplastic anemia was diagnosed in all patients according to International Study of Aplastic Anemia and Agranulocytosis and Camitta criteria. Patients had received no therapy at the time of blood sampling. The study deep-sequenced TCR repertoires of sorted CD4+ and CD8+ blood T cells from severe aplastic anemia patients and healthy subjects. Patients were enrolled in the USA under clinicaltrials.gov protocols 00001620, 01623167, 00001397, 00071045, 00081523 and 00961064. Ficoll-Paque density gradient centrifugation was used to isolate peripheral blood mononuclear cells. CD4+ and CD8+ T cells were sorted by FACS or magnetic beads before DNA extraction.

The material sequenced was sorted CD4+, CD8+, or CD8+CD57+ T cells (not recorded which) from PBMCs. The receptor was derived from a human donor with aplastic anemia. The sequence joins TRBV29-1 to TRBJ1-4, and TRBD1 aligns with 8 junction nucleotides. The sequenced DNA is TGCAGCGTGCATCAGGGGGCCCTCAATGAAAAACTGTTTTTT. Its amino acids are CSVHQGALNEKLFF. With the portions outside the CDR3 filled from the reference TRBV29-1 and TRBJ1-4 genes, the complete variable region becomes SAVISQKPSRDICQRGTSLTIQCQVDSQVTMMFWYRQQPGQSLTLIATANQGSEATYESGFVIDKFPISRPNLTFSTLTVSNMSPEDSSIYLCSVHQGALNEKLFFGSGTQLSVL.